This is a list of T cell receptor beta chains from one sample in a study of CD8+ T cells in alopecia areata. Some clones are missing from TCRdb's copy, which holds only in-frame ones; the method was immunoSEQ multiplex PCR. Among 110,000 or so clones listed, 45% to 65% were seen once. Sequenced material: CD4+ T cells sorted from blood, taken at week 24, from a patient treated with tofacitinib. The receptors derive from a human donor with alopecia areata. The CDR3 runs from the conserved cysteine through the conserved F or W. Each record gives: V gene, clone size, J gene, D gene, CDR3 DNA, CDR3 protein. A D gene is named only where the DNA matches it firmly. Size is stated for part of the rows, as once, few or many counts, or as a class when the clone is expanded.

>TRBV15|once|TRBJ2-3|.
TGTGCCACCAGCAGAGGACAGACTAGCACAGATACGCAGTATTTT
CATSRGQTSTDTQYF
>TRBV13|.|TRBJ2-3|.
TGTGCCAGCAGCTTATTAGGGGCAGCAGATACGCAGTATTTT
CASSLLGAADTQYF
>TRBV11-3|.|TRBJ2-3|.
TGTGCCAGCAGCTTAGACTATCTGGGCGGAAATACGCAGTATTTT
CASSLDYLGGNTQYF
>TRBV5-1|once|TRBJ2-5|TRBD1
TGCGCCAGCAGATTGGGACAGGGGGCATGGGAGACCCAGTACTTC
CASRLGQGAWETQYF
>TRBV7-2|once|TRBJ2-5|.
TGTGCCAGCAGCTTATGGGCACGGGGCGCGGAGACCCAGTACTTC
CASSLWARGAETQYF
>TRBV29-1|.|TRBJ2-5|.
TGCAGCGTTGTCACCAGCGGGTGGGAGACCCAGTACTTC
CSVVTSGWETQYF
>TRBV25-1|.|TRBJ2-3|.
TGTGCCAGCACTCAGGGGCTGATCACAGATACGCAGTATTTT
CASTQGLITDTQYF
>TRBV15|few|TRBJ1-1|.
TGTGCCACCAGCCTCCCGGGGTTGAACACTGAAGCTTTCTTT
CATSLPGLNTEAFF
>TRBV30|few|TRBJ2-6|.
TGTGCCTGGAGACCCAGGGGTTCCCCTTTTGGGGCCAACGTCCTGACTTTC
CAWRPRGSPFGANVLTF
>TRBV2|.|TRBJ1-5|.
TGTGCCAGCGACGGTGGCAATCAGCCCCAGCATTTT
CASDGGNQPQHF
>TRBV7-7|.|TRBJ2-3|.
TGTGCTAGCAGCTTATCGGGGGCAGATACGCAGTATTTT
CASSLSGADTQYF
>TRBV29-1|.|TRBJ1-1|.
TGCAGCGTTTATAAGCCCCTGAGCACTGAAGCTTTCTTT
CSVYKPLSTEAFF
>TRBV19|.|TRBJ1-1|TRBD1
TGTGCCAGTAGTAGGGGACAGGGGACTGAAGCTTTCTTT
CASSRGQGTEAFF
>TRBV5-1|.|TRBJ1-1|.
TGCGCCAGCAGCTTGACGAACACTGAAGCTTTCTTT
CASSLTNTEAFF
>TRBV4-3|few|TRBJ1-1|TRBD1
TGCGCCAGCAGCCAAGAGGGGACAGGGAGAGCTTTCTTT
CASSQEGTGRAFF
>TRBV7-2|.|TRBJ1-1|.
TGTGCCAGCACCCTGGGTTCAGGAGGCACTGAAGCTTTCTTT
CASTLGSGGTEAFF
>TRBV15|.|TRBJ2-5|TRBD1
TGTGCCACCGAGGGACAGTCACCCGATCAGCAGTACTTC
CATEGQSPDQQYF
>TRBV5-1|.|TRBJ2-1|.
TGCGCCAGCAGCTTGCGGACTCTCCTCAATCCTGAGCAGTTCTTC
CASSLRTLLNPEQFF
>TRBV25-1|few|TRBJ2-6|.
TGTGCCAGCCAGGTTTCTGGGGCCAACGTCCTGACTTTC
CASQVSGANVLTF
>TRBV29-1|.|TRBJ1-2|.
TGCAGCGTTGAAGGGACAGAAGTCTATGGCTACACCTTC
CSVEGTEVYGYTF
>TRBV29-1|.|TRBJ2-7|.
TGCAGCGTTGTACGGGGGACCTACGAGCAGTACTTC
CSVVRGTYEQYF
>TRBV7-9|.|TRBJ1-2|.
TGTGCCAGCACTCCCCGGCAGACTTATGGCTACACCTTC
CASTPRQTYGYTF
>TRBV4-1|.|TRBJ1-3|.
TGCGCCAGCAGCCGCTTTGGCGGGGGACCATATTTT
CASSRFGGGPYF
>TRBV15|.|TRBJ1-5|.
TGTGCCACCAGCAGAGATGCTGGTCTTCAGCCCCAGCATTTT
CATSRDAGLQPQHF
>TRBV29-1|.|TRBJ1-2|.
TGCAGCGTTGATGGGCAGAACTATGGCTACACCTTC
CSVDGQNYGYTF
>TRBV29-1|.|TRBJ1-1|.
TGCAGCGTTGAAGATCTGCCGGGGGAGGCTTTCTTT
CSVEDLPGEAFF
>TRBV5-1|few|TRBJ2-2|TRBD1
TGCGCCAGCAGCAGAGGACAGGGGGCGCGGACCGGGGAGCTGTTTTTT
CASSRGQGARTGELFF
>TRBV25-1|.|TRBJ1-2|.
TGTGCCAGCAGTGAAGGAGGGGGGAACTATGGCTACACCTTC
CASSEGGGNYGYTF
>TRBV29-1|.|TRBJ1-1|.
TGCAGCGTGAAGATCCAGCACACTGAAGCTTTCTTT
CSVKIQHTEAFF
>TRBV5-1|.|TRBJ2-5|.
TGCGCCAGCAGCTTATCCAGCCAAGAGACCCAGTACTTC
CASSLSSQETQYF
>TRBV4-2|.|TRBJ2-3|TRBD2
TGTGCCAGCAGCCCGTCCGGACTAGCGGGGGAGTTCACAGATACGCAGTATTTT
CASSPSGLAGEFTDTQYF